This TCR beta chain was identified during a study of T cell repertoires in cytomegalovirus infection. Overall study context: Indications of both CMV infection and matching HLA type were provided by public TCR beta signatures. General study points: The ex vivo response was dominated by HLA-C-restricted CMV-specific TCR beta clonotypes.

This clonotype was counted a few times. The antigen is not known. Germline V lookup: CDR1 SQVTM, CDR2 ANQGSEA. The V segment lost 3 bases and the J segment 4 bases; nucleotides outside the gene matches: 14. This CDR3 has 16 residues. Via MiXCR, TCRdb re-called the reads, giving one row per CDR3 protein. Among 630,000 or so distinct CDR3 sequences, less than 25% were seen once, and the ten largest hold approximately 8%. The sequencing input was CD8+ T cells from PBMCs. The TCR was taken from a human donor in good health (CMV status not recorded). Some clones in this sample may be carry-over from other donors' samples. The V call is TRBV29-1, the J call TRBJ2-7; 8 bases align to TRBD1. DNA for the CDR3: TGCAGCGTTGAGTTGGGAACCTACAGGGGGACGTACGAGCAGTACTTC. This encodes CSVELGTYRGTYEQYF.